These T cell receptor beta chains were read from a single sample in a study of cytomegalovirus exposure and HLA in healthy donors. Here immunoSEQ multiplex PCR was the method, and the copy in TCRdb shows in-frame clones only, minus some. This sample yields 300,000 or so clones, of which 84% are seen a single time; about 2% belongs to the top ten. The sequencing sample was made of PBMCs. These receptors were collected from a middle-aged woman in good health and CMV-seropositive. Each CDR3 is given with its conserved first and last residue. The D gene is left open where the match is weak. Part of the rows lack a size; the others show once, few, many or a class for expanded clones.

>-|-|TRBJ1-2|TRBV14
CASSQEQGSYGYTF
TGTGCCAGCAGCCAAGAACAAGGGAGCTATGGCTACACCTTC
>-|-|TRBJ2-1|TRBV5-1
CASSLESSYNEQFF
TGCGCCAGCAGCTTGGAGAGCTCCTACAATGAGCAGTTCTTC
>-|-|TRBJ2-7|TRBV27
CASSLGALYEQYF
TGTGCCAGCAGTTTGGGGGCCTTGTACGAGCAGTACTTC
>-|-|TRBJ2-7|TRBV13
CASSWRTDSSYEQYF
TGTGCCAGCAGCTGGCGGACAGATAGCTCCTACGAGCAGTACTTC
>-|-|TRBJ2-7|TRBV14
CASSQDKLGGEDEQYF
TGTGCCAGCAGCCAAGATAAACTAGGGGGTGAGGACGAGCAGTACTTC
>TRBD2|few|TRBJ2-6|TRBV6-1
CASSGLAGVGANVLTF
TGTGCCAGCAGTGGACTAGCGGGAGTTGGGGCCAACGTCCTGACTTTC
>-|-|TRBJ1-5|TRBV15
CATSRSPQLLNQPQHF
TGTGCCACCAGCAGATCCCCCCAACTACTCAATCAGCCCCAGCATTTT
>-|once|TRBJ2-7|TRBV19
CASSIVRGDEQYF
TGTGCCAGTAGTATAGTCCGGGGTGACGAGCAGTACTTC
>-|-|TRBJ2-7|TRBV6-6
CASSLIIVTSSYEQYF
TGTGCCAGCAGTTTGATCATCGTAACCAGCTCCTACGAGCAGTACTTC
>TRBD1|few|TRBJ1-1|TRBV27
CASSLYSGTGNTEAFF
TGTGCCAGCAGTTTATATTCCGGGACAGGGAACACTGAAGCTTTCTTT
>TRBD1|-|TRBJ1-4|TRBV28
CASRDREKLFF
TGTGCCAGCAGGGACAGGGAAAAACTGTTTTTT
>-|-|TRBJ1-5|TRBV29-1
CSVAEGGGSQPQHF
TGCAGCGTTGCCGAAGGAGGAGGGAGTCAGCCCCAGCATTTT
>TRBD2|-|TRBJ2-2|TRBV7-3
CASSLGSGTSTGELFF
TGTGCCAGCAGCTTAGGTTCCGGGACTAGTACCGGGGAGCTGTTTTTT
>-|-|TRBJ2-7|TRBV27
CASSLSGAVLPLSYEQYF
TGTGCCAGCAGTTTATCAGGAGCGGTGCTCCCCCTCTCCTACGAGCAGTACTTC
>TRBD2|once|TRBJ2-3|TRBV7-2
CASALAVLPAHTQYF
TGTGCCAGCGCCCTAGCGGTTCTCCCGGCCCATACGCAGTATTTT
>TRBD2|-|TRBJ2-2|TRBV7-3
CASSSTPSGRGPGELFF
TGTGCCAGCAGCTCCACCCCTAGCGGGAGGGGTCCCGGGGAGCTGTTTTTT
>-|once|TRBJ2-1|TRBV13
CASSSRENEQLF
TGTGCCAGCAGCTCCCGGGAGAATGAGCAGCTCTTC
>-|-|TRBJ2-1|TRBV6-5
CASSYGRGWKDEQFF
TGTGCCAGCAGTTACGGCCGCGGTTGGAAGGATGAGCAGTTCTTC
>TRBD2|-|TRBJ2-2|TRBV9
CASSVGSGRLNTGELFF
TGTGCCAGCAGCGTAGGTAGCGGGAGGCTCAACACCGGGGAGCTGTTTTTT
>-|-|TRBJ2-4|TRBV29-1
CSASPGLSKNIQYF
TGCAGCGCCAGTCCGGGACTCTCCAAAAACATTCAGTACTTC
>TRBD2|few|TRBJ2-3|TRBV11-2
CASRLDSGSTDTQYF
TGTGCCAGCAGATTAGATAGCGGGAGCACAGATACGCAGTATTTT
>-|-|TRBJ1-5|TRBV19
CATLVMGGRSNQPQHF
TGTGCCACCCTAGTTATGGGGGGTCGGAGCAATCAGCCCCAGCATTTT
>TRBD2|-|TRBJ2-3|TRBV7-2
CASSLPVSSAGVSDTQYF
TGTGCCAGCAGCTTACCGGTCTCATCCGCGGGAGTCTCAGATACGCAGTATTTT
>-|-|TRBJ1-4|TRBV19
CASSPLAVVGEKLFF
TGTGCCAGTAGTCCCCTCGCCGTAGTGGGCGAAAAACTGTTTTTT
>TRBD1|-|TRBJ1-4|TRBV7-8
CASSRGPTTGLEEKLFF
TGTGCCAGCAGCCGAGGGCCTACGACAGGGTTAGAAGAAAAACTGTTTTTT
>-|-|TRBJ2-3|TRBV10-3
CAIGDRGTGTDTQYF
TGTGCCATCGGGGACCGGGGGACAGGCACAGATACGCAGTATTTT
>TRBD1|few|TRBJ1-1|TRBV30
CAWSAPRGLRNTEAFF
TGTGCCTGGAGTGCCCCCAGGGGGCTCCGAAACACTGAAGCTTTCTTT
>TRBD1|-|TRBJ1-3|TRBV14
CASSQVGGGFGNTIYF
TGTGCCAGCAGCCAAGTAGGAGGGGGCTTTGGAAACACCATATATTTT
>-|-|TRBJ1-4|TRBV5-5
CASSLVAGANEKLFF
TGTGCCAGCAGCTTGGTTGCAGGCGCTAATGAAAAACTGTTTTTT
>TRBD1|-|TRBJ1-5|TRBV27
CASSPYIQGADQPQHF
TGTGCCAGCAGCCCTTATATACAGGGGGCAGATCAGCCCCAGCATTTT
>TRBD2|once|TRBJ2-1|TRBV7-2
CASSLWTGGYNEQFF
TGTGCCAGCAGCTTATGGACGGGGGGCTACAATGAGCAGTTCTTC
>TRBD1|-|TRBJ2-7|TRBV18
CASSRQGAGEQYF
TGTGCCAGCTCAAGACAGGGGGCGGGCGAGCAGTACTTC
>-|-|TRBJ1-5|TRBV28
CASSTTGVGGNQPQHF
TGTGCCAGCAGCACGACGGGGGTAGGGGGCAATCAGCCCCAGCATTTT
>TRBD2|-|TRBJ2-1|TRBV6-4
CASSRGTSGVGSYNEQFF
TGTGCCAGCAGCCGAGGGACTAGCGGAGTGGGGTCCTACAATGAGCAGTTCTTC
>TRBD2|once|TRBJ2-4|TRBV7-3
CASSPGGTSGRAETKNIQYF
TGTGCCAGCAGCCCTGGAGGTACTAGCGGGAGGGCCGAAACCAAAAACATTCAGTACTTC
>-|-|TRBJ1-2|TRBV7-9
CASSSWTVLNYGYTF
TGTGCCAGCAGCTCCTGGACAGTTCTTAACTATGGCTACACCTTC
>TRBD1|-|TRBJ1-5|TRBV30
CAWSVGDRGLQPQHF
TGTGCCTGGAGTGTCGGCGACAGGGGGTTGCAGCCCCAGCATTTT
>-|-|TRBJ2-7|TRBV7-2
CASSSQGSEQYF
TGTGCCAGCAGCTCCCAGGGTTCCGAGCAGTACTTC
>-|-|TRBJ1-2|TRBV6-5
CASTLGGNYGYTF
TGTGCCAGCACCCTGGGGGGAAACTATGGCTACACCTTC
>-|-|TRBJ2-1|TRBV9
CASSRGAGWIGDEQFF
TGTGCCAGCAGCCGCGGCGCAGGGTGGATTGGGGATGAGCAGTTCTTC